This T cell receptor (beta chain) was captured in a study of cytomegalovirus exposure and HLA in healthy donors. Study-level points and caveats: According to a subsequent analysis, TCR clusters from the first cohort were inclined to appear together in the 90 to 150 validation repertoires. For most TCR sequences rarity was the rule, although some public TCRs occurred in many donors.

For this clone: Antigen unknown.

V dropped 5 bases and J dropped 5 bases, with 12 bases sitting between them. Looked up from germline, CDR1 is MNHEY and CDR2 is SMNVEV (reference sequence). The CDR3 consists of 13 residues. The table came from immunoSEQ multiplex PCR; TCRdb's copy has only in-frame clones and leaves some out. Counted here are roughly 75,000 clones, 85% occurring once; the ten biggest clones make up 2.5% to 3%. The J gene is TRBJ1-2, the V gene TRBV27; D is undetermined. This receptor was identified in a man aged 25 to 40 in good health and CMV-seronegative. Sequencing was performed on PBMCs. The CDR3 DNA reads as TGTGCCAGCAGTCCCCCGGGTCGATATGGCTACACCTTC. Amino acid sequence: CASSPPGRYGYTF.